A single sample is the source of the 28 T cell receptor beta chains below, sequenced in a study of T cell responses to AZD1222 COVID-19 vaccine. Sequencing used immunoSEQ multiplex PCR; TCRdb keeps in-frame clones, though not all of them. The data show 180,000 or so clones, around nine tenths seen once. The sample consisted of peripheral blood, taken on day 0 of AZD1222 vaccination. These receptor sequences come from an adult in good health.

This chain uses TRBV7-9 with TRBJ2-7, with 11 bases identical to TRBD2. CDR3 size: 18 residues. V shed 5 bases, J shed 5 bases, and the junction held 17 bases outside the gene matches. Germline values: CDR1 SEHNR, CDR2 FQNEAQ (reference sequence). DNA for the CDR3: TGTGCCAGCAGCAGAAGTTCCGGGACTAGCGGAGTCTGGGACGAGCAGTACTTC. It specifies CASSRSSGTSGVWDEQYF.

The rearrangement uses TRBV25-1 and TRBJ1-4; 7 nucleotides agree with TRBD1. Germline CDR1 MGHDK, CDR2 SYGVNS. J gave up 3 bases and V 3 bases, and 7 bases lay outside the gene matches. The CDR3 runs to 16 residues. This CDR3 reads CASSEEGARANEKLFF. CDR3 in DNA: TGTGCCAGCAGTGAGGAGGGGGCGCGAGCTAATGAAAAACTGTTTTTT.

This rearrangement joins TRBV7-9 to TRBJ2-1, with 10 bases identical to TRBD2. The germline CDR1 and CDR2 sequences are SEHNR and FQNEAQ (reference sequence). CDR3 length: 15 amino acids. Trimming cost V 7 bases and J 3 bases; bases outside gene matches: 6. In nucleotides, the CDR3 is TGTGCCAGCATCCTCCCTAGCGGGAGCTACAATGAGCAGTTCTTC. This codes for CASILPSGSYNEQFF.

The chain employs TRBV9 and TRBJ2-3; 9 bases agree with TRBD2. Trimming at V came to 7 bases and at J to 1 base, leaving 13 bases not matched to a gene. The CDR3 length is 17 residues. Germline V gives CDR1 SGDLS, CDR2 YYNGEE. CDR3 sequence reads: CASGLGAGGPGTDTQYF. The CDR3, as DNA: TGTGCCAGCGGCCTGGGGGCGGGAGGGCCTGGCACAGATACGCAGTATTTT.

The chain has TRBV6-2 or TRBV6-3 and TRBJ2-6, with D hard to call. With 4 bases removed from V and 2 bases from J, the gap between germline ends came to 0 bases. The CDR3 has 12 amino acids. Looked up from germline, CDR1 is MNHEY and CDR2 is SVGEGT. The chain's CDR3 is CASSSGANVLTF. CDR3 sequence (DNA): TGTGCCAGCAGTTCTGGGGCCAACGTCCTGACTTTC.

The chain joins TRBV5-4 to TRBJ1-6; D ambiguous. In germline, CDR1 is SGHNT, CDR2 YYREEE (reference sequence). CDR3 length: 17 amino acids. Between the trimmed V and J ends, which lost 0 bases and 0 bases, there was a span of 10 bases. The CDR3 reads CASSLVPPSSYNSPLHF. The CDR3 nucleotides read TGTGCCAGCAGCTTGGTGCCACCGAGCTCCTATAATTCACCCCTCCACTTT.

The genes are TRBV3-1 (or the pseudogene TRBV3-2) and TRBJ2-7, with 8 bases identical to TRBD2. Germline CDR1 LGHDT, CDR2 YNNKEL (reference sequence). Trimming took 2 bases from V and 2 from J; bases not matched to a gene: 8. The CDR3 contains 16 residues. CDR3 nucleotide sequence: TGTGCCAGCAGCCAAATGCCCGGACTAGCCGCCTACGAGCAGTACTTC. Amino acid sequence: CASSQMPGLAAYEQYF.

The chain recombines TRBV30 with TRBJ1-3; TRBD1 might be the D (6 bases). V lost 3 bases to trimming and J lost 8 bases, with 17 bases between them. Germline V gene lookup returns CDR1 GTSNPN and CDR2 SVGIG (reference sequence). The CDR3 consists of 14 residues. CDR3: CAWSAGGPRDTIYF. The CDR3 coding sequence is TGTGCCTGGAGCGCCGGGGGCCCCAGGGACACCATATATTTT.

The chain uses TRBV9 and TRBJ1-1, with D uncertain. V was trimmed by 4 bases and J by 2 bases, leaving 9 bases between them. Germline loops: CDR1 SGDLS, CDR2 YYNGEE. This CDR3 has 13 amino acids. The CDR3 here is CASSPNYNTEAFF. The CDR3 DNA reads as TGTGCCAGCAGCCCCAACTACAACACTGAAGCTTTCTTT.

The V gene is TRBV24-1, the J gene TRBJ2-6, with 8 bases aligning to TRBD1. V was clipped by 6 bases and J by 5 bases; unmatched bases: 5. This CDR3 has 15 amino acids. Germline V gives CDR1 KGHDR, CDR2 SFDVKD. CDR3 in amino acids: CATSSDRARANVLTF. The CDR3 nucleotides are TGTGCCACCAGTTCGGACAGGGCCAGGGCCAACGTCCTGACTTTC.

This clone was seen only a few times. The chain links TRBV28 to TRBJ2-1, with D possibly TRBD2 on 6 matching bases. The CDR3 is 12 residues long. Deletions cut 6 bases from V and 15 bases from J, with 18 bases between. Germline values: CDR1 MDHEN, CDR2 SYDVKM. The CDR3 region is CASSPLASAPFF. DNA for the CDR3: TGTGCCAGCAGCCCCCTGGCTAGCGCACCGTTCTTC.

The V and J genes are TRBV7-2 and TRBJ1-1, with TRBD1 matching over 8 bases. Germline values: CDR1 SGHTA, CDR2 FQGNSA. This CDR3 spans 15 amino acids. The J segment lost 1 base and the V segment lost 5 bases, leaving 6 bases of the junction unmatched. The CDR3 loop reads CASSIPTGGNTEAFF. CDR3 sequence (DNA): TGTGCCAGCAGCATTCCAACAGGGGGGAACACTGAAGCTTTCTTT.

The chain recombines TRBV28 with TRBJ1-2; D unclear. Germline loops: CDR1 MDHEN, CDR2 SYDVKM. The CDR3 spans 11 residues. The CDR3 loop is CVSASRYGYTF. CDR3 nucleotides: TGTGTGTCAGCCTCTCGCTATGGCTACACCTTC.

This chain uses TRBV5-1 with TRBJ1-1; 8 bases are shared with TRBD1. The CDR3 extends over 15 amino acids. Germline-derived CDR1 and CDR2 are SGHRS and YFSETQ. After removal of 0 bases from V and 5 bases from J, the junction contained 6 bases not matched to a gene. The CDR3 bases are TGCGCCAGCAGCTTGGCTGGACAGGGATGGACTGAAGCTTTCTTT. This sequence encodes CASSLAGQGWTEAFF.

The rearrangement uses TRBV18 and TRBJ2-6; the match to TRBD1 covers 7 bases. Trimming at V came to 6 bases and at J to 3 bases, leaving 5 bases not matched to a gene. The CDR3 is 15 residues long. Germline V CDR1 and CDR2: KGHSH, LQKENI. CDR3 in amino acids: CASSYTGVGANVLTF. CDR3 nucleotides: TGTGCCAGCTCCTACACAGGGGTTGGGGCCAACGTCCTGACTTTC.

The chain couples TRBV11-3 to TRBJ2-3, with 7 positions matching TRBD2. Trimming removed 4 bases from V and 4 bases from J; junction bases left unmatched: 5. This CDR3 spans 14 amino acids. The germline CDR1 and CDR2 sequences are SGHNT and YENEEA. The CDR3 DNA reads TGTGCCAGCAGCTCCCGACGGGGGGCAGATACGCAGTATTTT. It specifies CASSSRRGADTQYF.

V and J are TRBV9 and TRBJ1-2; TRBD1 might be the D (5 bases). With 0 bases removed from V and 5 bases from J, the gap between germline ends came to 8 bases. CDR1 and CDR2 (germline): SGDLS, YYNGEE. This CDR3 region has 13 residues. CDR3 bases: TGTGCCAGCAGCGTAGGTGGGGCTTATGGCTACACCTTC. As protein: CASSVGGAYGYTF.

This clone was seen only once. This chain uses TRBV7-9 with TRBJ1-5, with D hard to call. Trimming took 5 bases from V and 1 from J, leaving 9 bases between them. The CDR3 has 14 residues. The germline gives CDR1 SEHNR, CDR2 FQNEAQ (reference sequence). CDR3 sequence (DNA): TGTGCCAGCAGCGTTGACACGAGCAATCAGCCCCAGCATTTT. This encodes CASSVDTSNQPQHF.

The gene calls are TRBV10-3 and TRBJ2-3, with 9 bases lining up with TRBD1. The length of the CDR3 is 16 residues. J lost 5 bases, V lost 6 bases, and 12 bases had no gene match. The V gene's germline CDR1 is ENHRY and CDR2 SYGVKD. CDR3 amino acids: CAISSGQGGIEDTQYF. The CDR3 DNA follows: TGTGCCATCAGCTCGGGACAGGGAGGGATCGAAGATACGCAGTATTTT.

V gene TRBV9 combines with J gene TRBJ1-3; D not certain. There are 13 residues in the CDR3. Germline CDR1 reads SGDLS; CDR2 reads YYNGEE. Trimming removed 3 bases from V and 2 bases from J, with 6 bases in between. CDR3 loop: CASSADAGNTIYF. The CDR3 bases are TGTGCCAGCAGCGCGGACGCTGGAAACACCATATATTTT.

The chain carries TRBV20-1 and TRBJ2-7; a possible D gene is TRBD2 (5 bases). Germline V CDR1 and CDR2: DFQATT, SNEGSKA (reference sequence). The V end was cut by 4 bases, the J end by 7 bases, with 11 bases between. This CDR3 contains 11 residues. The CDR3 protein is CSATDRGEQYF. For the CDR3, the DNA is TGCAGTGCTACCGACCGGGGAGAGCAGTACTTC.

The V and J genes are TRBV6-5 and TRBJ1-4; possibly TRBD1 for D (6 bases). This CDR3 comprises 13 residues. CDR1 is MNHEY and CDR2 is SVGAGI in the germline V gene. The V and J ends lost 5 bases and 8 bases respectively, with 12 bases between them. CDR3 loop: CASSPGVREKLFF. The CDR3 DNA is TGTGCCAGCAGTCCAGGGGTGCGGGAAAAACTGTTTTTT.

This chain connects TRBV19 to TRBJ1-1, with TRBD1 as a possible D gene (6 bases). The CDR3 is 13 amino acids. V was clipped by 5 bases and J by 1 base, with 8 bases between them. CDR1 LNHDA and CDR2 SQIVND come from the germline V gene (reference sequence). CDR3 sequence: CASSLGGNTEAFF. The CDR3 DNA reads TGTGCCAGTAGTTTAGGGGGGAACACTGAAGCTTTCTTT. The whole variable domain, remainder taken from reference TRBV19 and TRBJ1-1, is DGGITQSPKYLFRKEGQNVTLSCEQNLNHDAMYWYRQDPGQGLRLIYYSQIVNDFQKGDIAEGYSVSREKKESFPLTVTSAQKNPTAFYLCASSLGGNTEAFFGQGTRLTVV.

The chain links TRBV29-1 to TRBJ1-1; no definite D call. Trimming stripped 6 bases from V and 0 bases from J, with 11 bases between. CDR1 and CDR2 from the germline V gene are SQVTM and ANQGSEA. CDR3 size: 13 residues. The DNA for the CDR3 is TGCAGCGTCGCACAAGGGATGAACACTGAAGCTTTCTTT. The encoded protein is CSVAQGMNTEAFF.

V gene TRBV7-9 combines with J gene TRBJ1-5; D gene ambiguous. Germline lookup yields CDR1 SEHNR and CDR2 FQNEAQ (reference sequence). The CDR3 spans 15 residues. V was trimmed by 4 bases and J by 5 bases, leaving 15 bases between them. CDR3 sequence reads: CASSSDKVPYQPQHF. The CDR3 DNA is TGTGCCAGCAGCTCCGACAAAGTCCCGTATCAGCCCCAGCATTTT.

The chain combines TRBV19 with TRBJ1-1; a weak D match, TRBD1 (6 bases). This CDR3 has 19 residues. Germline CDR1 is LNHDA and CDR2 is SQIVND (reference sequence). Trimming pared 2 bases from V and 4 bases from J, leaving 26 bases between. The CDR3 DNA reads TGTGCCAGTAGTATATCATTGGGGGCATGGGTTCTCGATGGCACTGAAGCTTTCTTT. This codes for CASSISLGAWVLDGTEAFF.

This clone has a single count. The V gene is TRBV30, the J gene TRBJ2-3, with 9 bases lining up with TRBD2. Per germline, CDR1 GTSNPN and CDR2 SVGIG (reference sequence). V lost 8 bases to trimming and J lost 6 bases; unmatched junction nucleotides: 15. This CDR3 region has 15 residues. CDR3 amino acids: CAQTKSGGPLDTQYF. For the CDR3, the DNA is TGTGCCCAGACGAAAAGCGGGGGGCCCCTGGATACGCAGTATTTT.

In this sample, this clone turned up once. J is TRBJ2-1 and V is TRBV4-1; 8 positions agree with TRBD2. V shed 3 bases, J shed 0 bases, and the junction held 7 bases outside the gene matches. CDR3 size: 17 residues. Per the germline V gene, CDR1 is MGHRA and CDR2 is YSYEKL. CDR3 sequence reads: CASSHAPGTSSYNEQFF. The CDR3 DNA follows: TGCGCCAGCAGCCATGCACCCGGGACTAGCTCCTACAATGAGCAGTTCTTC.